The 30 T cell receptor beta chains below all came from one sample that was sequenced in a study of human thymus T cells (dated by TCRdb to 2020 to 2022). The library was made by the immunoSEQ multiplex PCR assay. The immuneACCESS repertoire file appears here via TCRdb, limited to in-frame rearrangements. These files lack a portion of the clones; in checked studies, under half of the deficit traces to unresolved V genes, and the cause of the others is not known. This sample holds fewer than 55,000 clones; 94% were observed only once. The top ten constitute about 0.13% of the sample. The sample consisted of blood. The origin of the receptors is a boy under two years old with a congenital heart defect but otherwise immunologically healthy.

The rearrangement joins TRBV4-1 to TRBJ2-2; 9 positions match TRBD2. CDR3 length: 15 residues. Germline values: CDR1 MGHRA, CDR2 YSYEKL. Trimming cost V 0 bases and J 9 bases; bases outside gene matches: 5. For the CDR3, the DNA is TGCGCCAGCAGCCAAGATCTAGCGGGGCACCGGGAGCTGTTTTTT. Encoded protein: CASSQDLAGHRELFF.

The chain combines TRBV5-1 with TRBJ2-2; D not certain. V lost 0 bases to trimming and J lost 3 bases, with 6 bases between them. The CDR3 has 14 residues. In germline, CDR1 is SGHRS, CDR2 YFSETQ. The CDR3 DNA follows: TGCGCCAGCAGCTTGGGGGCGCACACCGGGGAGCTGTTTTTT. It specifies CASSLGAHTGELFF.

This clone was found once. The V call is TRBV5-4, the J call TRBJ2-7; maybe TRBD1 (7 bases). V lost 4 bases to trimming and J lost 2 bases, with 13 bases between them. Germline V gene lookup returns CDR1 SGHNT and CDR2 YYREEE (reference sequence). There are 14 residues in the CDR3. DNA of the CDR3: TGTGCCAGCAGCCTCAGGGGGGCCGCCTACGAGCAGTACTTC. This codes for CASSLRGAAYEQYF. Using reference TRBV5-4 and TRBJ2-7 for the parts outside the CDR3, the full variable domain is ETGVTQSPTHLIKTRGQQVTLRCSSQSGHNTVSWYQQALGQGPQFIFQYYREEENGRGNFPPRFSGLQFPNYSSELNVNALELDDSALYLCASSLRGAAYEQYFGPGTRLTVT.

The chain has TRBV2 and TRBJ1-2; 10 bases line up with TRBD1. Germline trimming cut 3 bases from V and 2 bases from J; bases unmatched to any gene: 6. The CDR3 has 16 amino acids. Germline V gene sequence: CDR1 SNHLY, CDR2 FYNNEI. The CDR3 coding sequence is TGTGCCAGCAGTGATGGGAAGGGACAGGGGAACTATGGCTACACCTTC. Translating it yields CASSDGKGQGNYGYTF.

The chain recombines TRBV5-6 with TRBJ2-7; 11 nucleotides agree with TRBD2. Germline CDR1 reads SGHDT; CDR2 reads YYEEEE. This CDR3 is built from 18 residues. With V trimmed by 0 bases and J by 7 bases, 15 bases remained unmatched. The CDR3 spells CASSLATSGGSVRGEQYF. CDR3 bases: TGTGCCAGCAGCTTGGCAACTAGCGGGGGTTCCGTGAGGGGAGAGCAGTACTTC.

The chain is built from TRBV9 and TRBJ1-3, with 8 bases that match TRBD1. V gave up 0 bases and J gave up 8 bases; unmatched junction bases: 4. Looked up from germline, CDR1 is SGDLS and CDR2 is YYNGEE. This CDR3 spans 14 amino acids. In DNA, the CDR3 is TGTGCCAGCAGCGTAGCTCCCAGGGGGCACACCATATATTTT. Its protein is CASSVAPRGHTIYF.

This clone was counted a single time. Written as DNA, the CDR3 is TGTGCCAGCAGCTATAGCGGGGGGGCCAATGAGCAGTTCTTC. It translates to CASSYSGGANEQFF. The rearrangement links TRBV5-4 to TRBJ2-1; 11 bases map to TRBD2. CDR1 is SGHNT and CDR2 is YYREEE in the germline V gene (reference sequence). This CDR3 has 14 residues. The V gene end was trimmed by 3 bases and the J gene end by 6 bases; junction bases not matched to a gene: 2.

J is TRBJ2-7 and V is TRBV2; the D gene is possibly TRBD2 (6 bases). Germline CDR1 SNHLY, CDR2 FYNNEI. The CDR3 is 15 residues long. The ends were cut back, 3 bases at V and 0 bases at J, with 12 bases in the middle. For the CDR3, the DNA is TGTGCCAGCAGTGACCCCCGGGACTCCTCCTACGAGCAGTACTTC. It is translated as CASSDPRDSSYEQYF. Complete variable domain (other parts from reference TRBV2 and TRBJ2-7): EPEVTQTPSHQVTQMGQEVILRCVPISNHLYFYWYRQILGQKVEFLVSFYNNEISEKSEIFDDQFSVERPDGSNFTLKIRSTKLEDSAMYFCASSDPRDSSYEQYFGPGTRLTVT.

The chain has TRBV9 and TRBJ2-3; tentatively, D is TRBD2 (5 bases). Between the trimmed V and J ends, which lost 4 bases and 2 bases, there was a span of 14 bases. Germline CDR1 is SGDLS and CDR2 is YYNGEE. The CDR3 spans 15 residues. The CDR3 region has the DNA TGTGCCAGCAGCATTGGATCGGGGTTCACAGATACGCAGTATTTT. It translates to CASSIGSGFTDTQYF.

The V call is TRBV28, the J call TRBJ2-7, with TRBD2 matching over 8 bases. Losses at the gene ends were 6 bases for V and 3 bases for J; bases not matched to a gene: 4. This CDR3 is built from 13 residues. Germline CDR1 is MDHEN and CDR2 is SYDVKM. Here the CDR3 reads CASSRGLVYEQYF. Written as DNA, the CDR3 is TGTGCCAGCAGCCGGGGACTAGTCTACGAGCAGTACTTC.

The V call is TRBV6-4, the J call TRBJ1-2; D unresolved. The CDR3 spans 14 residues. Per the germline V gene, CDR1 is MRHNA and CDR2 is SNTAGT. The CDR3 bases are TGTGCACCAGCAGTGTCAGCTCCTAACTATGGCTACACCTTC. This codes for CAPAVSAPNYGYTF.

This rearrangement joins TRBV7-2 to TRBJ2-2; D gene unclear. The CDR3 is 14 residues long. Germline V lookup: CDR1 SGHTA, CDR2 FQGNSA. V was trimmed by 3 bases and J by 5 bases, leaving 10 bases between them. This chain's CDR3 is CASSLIPETGELFF. The CDR3 DNA follows: TGTGCCAGCAGCTTGATTCCTGAGACCGGGGAGCTGTTTTTT.

This clone was detected only once. The chain's CDR3 is CASSQQGAGNTIYF. DNA of the CDR3: TGCGCCAGCAGCCAACAGGGGGCTGGAAACACCATATATTTT. V is TRBV4-3 and J is TRBJ1-3; 7 bases agree with TRBD1. This CDR3 region has 14 residues. After removal of 2 bases from V and 2 bases from J, the junction contained 0 bases not matched to a gene. Germline V lookup: CDR1 LGHNA, CDR2 YSLEER.

The rearrangement links TRBV5-1 to TRBJ2-1; 8 bases align to TRBD1. CDR3 length: 15 amino acids. CDR1 is SGHRS and CDR2 is YFSETQ in the germline V gene. Trimming at V came to 1 base and at J to 0 bases, leaving 0 bases not matched to a gene. CDR3 coding DNA: TGCGCCAGCAGCTTGACAGGGGGCTCCTACAATGAGCAGTTCTTC. This codes for CASSLTGGSYNEQFF.

Of note for this clone: The same CDR3 is also encoded by other DNA sequences in this sample. The chain employs TRBV30 and TRBJ1-6; D not certain. The CDR3 extends over 12 amino acids. Germline assignment: CDR1 GTSNPN and CDR2 SVGIG (reference sequence). Trimming took off 0 bases at V and 7 bases at J, with 4 bases between the two ends. The CDR3 DNA reads TGTGCCTGGAGTGTAAGGAATTCACCCCTCCACTTT. As protein: CAWSVRNSPLHF.

Comments on this clone: This CDR3 is also generated by other DNA sequences in the sample. The V gene is TRBV6-5, the J gene TRBJ1-4, with unresolved D. This CDR3 spans 11 amino acids. Germline-derived CDR1 and CDR2 are MNHEY and SVGAGI. V lost 2 bases and J 8 bases, leaving 3 bases between the germline ends. The CDR3 region is CASSYREKLFF. The CDR3 DNA reads as TGTGCCAGCAGTTACCGAGAAAAACTGTTTTTT.

This clone was observed once. The chain is built from TRBV27 and TRBJ1-6; D gene uncertain. Germline loops: CDR1 MNHEY, CDR2 SMNVEV (reference sequence). This CDR3 contains 13 residues. V was pared by 2 bases and J by 5 bases, with 4 bases between. In nucleotides, the CDR3 is TGTGCCAGCAGTTTACGGAATAATTCACCCCTCCACTTT. Its protein product is CASSLRNNSPLHF.

V is TRBV5-6 and J is TRBJ2-2; 9 bases are a match to TRBD2. The CDR3 length is 16 residues. Unmatched junction bases numbered 13, after V lost 6 bases and J lost 7 bases. CDR1 is SGHDT and CDR2 is YYEEEE in the germline V gene. CDR3 residues: CASTYRRGGAGGELFF. The CDR3 nucleotides read TGTGCCAGCACCTACCGTCGCGGGGGGGCTGGCGGGGAGCTGTTTTTT.

This clone was found once. V usage is TRBV7-9 and J usage is TRBJ1-1; TRBD1 matches at 9 bases. This CDR3 has 15 residues. J gave up 5 bases and V 5 bases, and 9 bases lay outside the gene matches. The germline V gene encodes CDR1 SEHNR and CDR2 FQNEAQ (reference sequence). The CDR3 DNA sequence: TGTGCCAGCAGCCCTCGGACAGGGGAAGAGACTGAAGCTTTCTTT. Amino acid sequence: CASSPRTGEETEAFF.

The chain couples TRBV6-1 to TRBJ2-5; 8 bases match TRBD1. The CDR3 covers 15 residues. The V segment lost 1 base and the J segment 2 bases; nucleotides outside the gene matches: 3. Germline CDR1 reads MNHNS; CDR2 reads SASEGT. The CDR3 nucleotides read TGTGCCAGCAGTGAAGGACAGGGGTCTCAAGAGACCCAGTACTTC. It translates to CASSEGQGSQETQYF.

The chain links TRBV12-5 to TRBJ2-2; 9 nucleotides match TRBD2. J lost 2 bases, V lost 1 base, and 8 bases had no gene match. Germline CDR1 and CDR2: LGHNT and FRNRAP. This CDR3 spans 18 amino acids. The CDR3 DNA sequence: TGTGCTAGTGGTTTGGCGTCCCTAGCGGGACGCAACACCGGGGAGCTGTTTTTT. Its translation: CASGLASLAGRNTGELFF.

The chain is built from TRBV5-6 and TRBJ1-1; 9 bases match TRBD1. From germline, CDR1 is SGHDT and CDR2 YYEEEE. CDR3 length: 15 amino acids. Germline trimming cut 3 bases from V and 4 bases from J; bases unmatched to any gene: 7. The CDR3, as DNA: TGTGCCAGCAGCTCCTGGACAGGGGCTACCACTGAAGCTTTCTTT. Translation: CASSSWTGATTEAFF. Together with reference TRBV5-6 and TRBJ1-1, the CDR3 gives the full variable domain: DAGVTQSPTHLIKTRGQQVTLRCSPKSGHDTVSWYQQALGQGPQFIFQYYEEEERQRGNFPDRFSGHQFPNYSSELNVNALLLGDSALYLCASSSWTGATTEAFFGQGTRLTVV.

The chain employs TRBV4-2 and TRBJ2-7, with D perhaps matching TRBD1 (6 bases). The CDR3 is 16 amino acids. The V end was cut by 0 bases, the J end by 0 bases, with 12 bases between. Germline V gene sequence: CDR1 LGHNA, CDR2 YNFKEQ. The CDR3 protein is CASSQDAGTPSYEQYF. As DNA, the CDR3 is TGTGCCAGCAGCCAAGACGCCGGGACACCCTCCTACGAGCAGTACTTC.

This clone showed up just a few times. The J gene is TRBJ1-6, the V gene TRBV6-1; TRBD1 agrees at 9 bases. The CDR3 contains 14 residues. Unmatched junction bases numbered 6, after V lost 8 bases and J lost 7 bases. Germline V gives CDR1 MNHNS, CDR2 SASEGT. The CDR3 sequence: CASSRDRDNSPLHF. In DNA, the CDR3 is TGTGCCAGCTCGAGGGACAGGGACAATTCACCCCTCCACTTT.

The V call is TRBV12-5, the J call TRBJ1-3; perhaps TRBD1 as D (6 bases). The V end lost 2 bases, the J end lost 2 bases, and 37 bases lay between the germline ends. This CDR3 comprises 24 residues. Looked up from germline, CDR1 is LGHNT and CDR2 is FRNRAP. CDR3 residues: CASGLTGRQGLRVPATLTGNTIYF. CDR3 DNA sequence: TGTGCTAGTGGTTTGACGGGGCGGCAGGGGCTACGGGTCCCCGCGACGTTAACTGGAAACACCATATATTTT.

The V gene is TRBV18, the J gene TRBJ1-1; D perhaps matches TRBD1 (5 bases). CDR3 length: 13 residues. CDR1 is KGHSH and CDR2 is LQKENI in the germline V gene. Trimming shortened V by 0 bases and J by 5 bases, and 7 bases separated the two germline ends. The CDR3 region is CASSPPGVTEAFF. The CDR3 DNA is TGTGCCAGCTCACCACCAGGGGTTACTGAAGCTTTCTTT.

The chain is built from TRBV7-9 and TRBJ2-7; D tentatively reads TRBD1 or TRBD2 (5 bases each). V was pared by 5 bases and J by 0 bases, with 20 bases between. The CDR3 has 17 amino acids. Germline-derived CDR1 and CDR2 are SEHNR and FQNEAQ (reference sequence). CDR3 sequence reads: CASSPRGAGLFSYEQYF. In nucleotides, the CDR3 is TGTGCCAGCAGCCCTAGGGGAGCAGGCCTTTTCTCCTACGAGCAGTACTTC.

The chain links TRBV13 to TRBJ2-7; possibly TRBD2 for D (6 bases). Trimming shortened V by 4 bases and J by 4 bases, and 17 bases separated the two germline ends. This CDR3 is 15 amino acids long. The V gene's germline CDR1 is PRHDT and CDR2 FYEKMQ (reference sequence). The CDR3 spells CASSSSETRGYEQYF. DNA for the CDR3: TGTGCCAGCAGCTCCTCCGAGACTAGAGGATACGAGCAGTACTTC.

The rearrangement joins TRBV28 to TRBJ2-1; D could derive from TRBD1 or TRBD2 (5 bases each). Germline CDR1 MDHEN, CDR2 SYDVKM. The CDR3 runs 11 residues. CDR3 region: CPEGSYNEQFF. CDR3 coding DNA: TGTCCCGAGGGGTCCTACAATGAGCAGTTCTTC.

The chain is built from TRBV5-8 and TRBJ2-5; 8 positions agree with TRBD1. Germline V lookup: CDR1 SGHTS, CDR2 YDEGEE. The CDR3 is 14 amino acids. J lost 4 bases, V lost 4 bases, and 6 bases had no gene match. The CDR3 bases are TGTGCCAGCAGCCCCAGGGGGCGAGGAGAGACCCAGTACTTC. Amino acid sequence: CASSPRGRGETQYF.